The 13 T cell receptor beta chains given below trace back to one sample, sequenced in a study of CD8 T cells in Susac syndrome. The RNA input was about 0.5 to 1 ug, and it was reverse transcribed with random hexamers. TCRdb reprocessed the immunoSEQ multiplex PCR reads with MiXCR, giving one entry per CDR3 protein. The sample yields about 180,000 distinct CDR3 sequences, around 94% seen once. The sequenced sample was CD4+ T cells from PBMCs. The origin of the receptors is a human donor with Susac syndrome.

The gene calls are TRBV14 and TRBJ2-2; D might be TRBD1 (6 bases). Per germline, CDR1 SGHDN and CDR2 FVKESK. V lost 1 base and J 5 bases, leaving 14 bases between the germline ends. The CDR3 contains 16 residues. This CDR3 is CASSQGLGARTGELFF. In DNA form, the CDR3 reads TGTGCCAGCAGCCAAGGTTTGGGGGCGCGGACCGGGGAGCTGTTTTTT.

V gene TRBV12-3 or TRBV12-4 combines with J gene TRBJ1-2; D ambiguous. Trimming cost V 6 bases and J 8 bases, with 13 bases left between them. The CDR3 totals 12 residues. DNA of the CDR3: TGTGCCAGCAGCCCGTGGACTCCCGGCTACACCTTC. Protein: CASSPWTPGYTF.

The chain links TRBV6-5 to TRBJ2-3; D tentatively reads TRBD1 or TRBD2 (5 bases each). This CDR3 region has 14 residues. Germline assignment: CDR1 MNHEY and CDR2 SVGAGI. V was trimmed by 5 bases and J by 1 base, leaving 10 bases between them. CDR3 region: CASSRDGGTDTQYF. The CDR3, as DNA: TGTGCCAGCAGTCGGGACGGTGGCACAGATACGCAGTATTTT.

V usage is TRBV20-1 and J usage is TRBJ2-5; the match to TRBD1 covers 11 bases. The CDR3 is 16 amino acids. Germline CDR1 DFQATT, CDR2 SNEGSKA (reference sequence). V lost 5 bases, J lost 1 base, and 9 bases stayed unmatched. The CDR3 sequence is CSAQRGTGGGQETQYF. The DNA for the CDR3 is TGCAGTGCTCAACGGGGGACAGGGGGAGGCCAAGAGACCCAGTACTTC.

This rearrangement joins TRBV27 to TRBJ2-7, with 9 bases that match TRBD2. The ends lost 4 bases at V and 3 bases at J; junction bases unmatched: 10. This CDR3 spans 16 amino acids. Per the germline V gene, CDR1 is MNHEY and CDR2 is SMNVEV (reference sequence). CDR3: CASSYLAGVALYEQYF. In nucleotides, the CDR3 is TGTGCCAGCAGTTACTTAGCGGGGGTAGCCCTCTACGAGCAGTACTTC.

The chain combines TRBV30 with TRBJ2-7, with D possibly matching TRBD2 (7 bases). CDR3 length equals 14 residues. From germline, CDR1 is GTSNPN and CDR2 SVGIG (reference sequence). V lost 2 bases to trimming and J lost 6 bases, with 17 bases between them. The CDR3, as DNA: TGTGCCTGGAGTACCCTTAGGGGGGGAAGCGAGCAGTACTTC. It yields the protein CAWSTLRGGSEQYF.

The V and J genes are TRBV12-3 or TRBV12-4 and TRBJ2-2; no reliable D call. Trimming left V 2 bases short and J 1 base short, with 2 bases between. CDR3 size: 13 residues. This CDR3 reads CASSLRNTGELFF. The DNA of the CDR3 is TGTGCCAGCAGTTTACGGAACACCGGGGAGCTGTTTTTT.

The genes are TRBV20-1 and TRBJ2-7, with 13 bases matching TRBD2. This CDR3 has 14 amino acids. Trimming at V came to 4 bases and at J to 7 bases, leaving 7 bases not matched to a gene. Germline-derived CDR1 and CDR2 are DFQATT and SNEGSKA (reference sequence). The DNA for the CDR3 is TGCAGTGCTATACTAGCGGGGGGGCCTTTGGAGCAGTACTTC. This gives the protein CSAILAGGPLEQYF.

V gene TRBV12-3 or TRBV12-4 combines with J gene TRBJ1-2, with D hard to call. The CDR3 loop spans 12 amino acids. V was trimmed by 4 bases and J by 4 bases, leaving 7 bases between them. The CDR3 spells CASSWAGYGYTF. CDR3 nucleotides: TGTGCCAGCAGTTGGGCTGGCTATGGCTACACCTTC.

The chain is built from TRBV20-1 and TRBJ1-2; 8 positions agree with TRBD1. Germline V gene data show CDR1 as DFQATT and CDR2 as SNEGSKA (reference sequence). CDR3 length: 13 amino acids. V trimming: 5 bases; J trimming: 8 bases; junction bases outside the gene matches: 10. The CDR3 region is CSADDRGRRGYTF. The CDR3 DNA reads TGCAGTGCTGACGACAGGGGAAGGAGAGGCTACACCTTC.

This clonotype was found once. The chain links TRBV30 to TRBJ2-1; 9 nucleotides line up with TRBD1. This CDR3 has 13 residues. After removal of 3 bases from V and 4 bases from J, the junction contained 1 base not matched to a gene. The germline CDR1 and CDR2 sequences are GTSNPN and SVGIG (reference sequence). The CDR3 nucleotides are TGTGCCTGGAGACAGGGGGCGTACAATGAGCAGTTCTTC. The encoded protein is CAWRQGAYNEQFF.

This clonotype was observed a single time. The chain joins TRBV9 to TRBJ2-7; D not resolved. With 0 bases removed from V and 2 bases from J, the gap between germline ends came to 6 bases. The CDR3 length is 13 residues. From germline, CDR1 is SGDLS and CDR2 YYNGEE. CDR3 in DNA: TGTGCCAGCAGCGTAGGTAGTACCTACGAGCAGTACTTC. Translation gives CASSVGSTYEQYF.

The V call is TRBV20-1, the J call TRBJ2-7, with 10 positions matching TRBD2. The germline V gene has CDR1 DFQATT and CDR2 SNEGSKA (reference sequence). The junction had 3 bases not matched to a gene; V was cut back by 4 bases and J by 3 bases. CDR3 size: 13 residues. The CDR3, as DNA: TGCAGTGCTATAGCGGGGGGTCGCTACGAGCAGTACTTC. Translated: CSAIAGGRYEQYF.